The rows below give T cell receptor beta chains drawn from one sample of a study of cytomegalovirus exposure and HLA in healthy donors. The data were produced by immunoSEQ multiplex PCR, yet TCRdb's version contains in-frame clones alone and is incomplete. The table lists under 45,000 clones, around 77% of them singletons. Specimen: PBMCs. The source of these receptors is a man younger than 45 in good health and CMV-seronegative. CDR3s include the opening cysteine and the closing phenylalanine or tryptophan. The D gene is left open where the match is weak. Only some rows state a clone size, as once, few, many or a class for expanded clones.

TRBD1,TRBJ1-2,TRBV7-9,.,CASSRRESDREGYTF,TGTGCCAGCAGCCGGCGTGAGTCGGACAGGGAGGGCTACACCTTC
.,TRBJ1-2,TRBV19,.,CASETDFYGYTF,TGTGCCAGTGAGACAGATTTCTATGGCTACACCTTC
TRBD1,TRBJ2-3,TRBV4-3,.,CASSLGLTGVGTDTQYF,TGCGCCAGCAGCCTAGGATTGACAGGGGTTGGAACAGATACGCAGTATTTT
.,TRBJ2-7,TRBV13,.,CASSFRPWPDGEQYF,TGTGCCAGCAGCTTCAGGCCTTGGCCCGACGGCGAGCAGTACTTC
TRBD2,TRBJ2-1,TRBV27,.,CASRAPGLALHNEQFF,TGTGCCAGCAGAGCTCCGGGACTAGCATTACACAATGAGCAGTTCTTC
TRBD1,TRBJ2-5,TRBV11-3,few,CASSLKGAGQTQYF,TGTGCCAGCAGCTTGAAGGGGGCAGGGCAGACCCAGTACTTC
.,TRBJ2-7,TRBV5-1,.,CASSLVTGSYEQYF,TGCGCCAGCAGCTTGGTAACAGGCTCCTACGAGCAGTACTTC
TRBD2,TRBJ2-7,TRBV10-2,.,CASSSTSGGSDEQYF,TGCGCCAGCAGTTCTACTAGCGGGGGCTCCGACGAGCAGTACTTC
.,TRBJ2-7,TRBV10-3,.,CAISASNLRSSYEQYF,TGTGCCATCAGTGCCTCAAATTTGCGAAGCTCCTACGAGCAGTACTTC
.,TRBJ2-2,TRBV27,.,CASTSGFTGELFF,TGTGCCAGCACCTCAGGGTTCACCGGGGAGCTGTTTTTT